The next 27 T cell receptor beta chains were all read from a single sample in a study of OX40 agonist ivuxolimab in advanced cancers. Here immunoSEQ multiplex PCR was the method, and the copy in TCRdb shows in-frame clones only, minus some. The sample records around 74,000 clones, 92% being singletons. This specimen was CD4+ or CD8+ T cells sorted from blood, taken in a trial of the OX40 agonist ivuxolimab. These receptors came from an adult with an advanced solid tumor such as melanoma, head and neck, liver or kidney cancer.

This sequence joins TRBV29-1 and TRBJ1-1; D remains unclear. Looked up from germline, CDR1 is SQVTM and CDR2 is ANQGSEA. The CDR3 has 15 amino acids. Trimming stripped 1 base from V and 2 bases from J, with 14 bases between. The CDR3 spells CSVEGLGVGNTEAFF. The CDR3 region has the DNA TGCAGCGTTGAAGGATTAGGTGTAGGAAACACTGAAGCTTTCTTT.

V gene TRBV6-6 combines with J gene TRBJ1-5, with TRBD1 as a possible D gene (6 bases). CDR1 and CDR2 from the germline V gene are MNHNY and SVGAGI (reference sequence). CDR3 length: 15 residues. The V end lost 0 bases, the J end lost 7 bases, and 13 bases lay between the germline ends. The CDR3 reads CASSYSHIQGQPQHF. CDR3 nucleotide sequence: TGTGCCAGCAGTTACTCCCATATACAGGGACAGCCCCAGCATTTT.

This chain connects TRBV2 to TRBJ2-5, with 11 bases that match TRBD2. The CDR3 consists of 18 residues. CDR1 is SNHLY and CDR2 is FYNNEI in the germline V gene. V lost 0 bases, J lost 6 bases, and 12 bases stayed unmatched. The CDR3 sequence: CASSEAGLGSGRVKTQYF. The CDR3 nucleotides are TGTGCCAGCAGTGAAGCGGGACTAGGTAGCGGGAGGGTCAAGACCCAGTACTTC. Full variable domain (remainder filled in from reference TRBV2 and TRBJ2-5): EPEVTQTPSHQVTQMGQEVILRCVPISNHLYFYWYRQILGQKVEFLVSFYNNEISEKSEIFDDQFSVERPDGSNFTLKIRSTKLEDSAMYFCASSEAGLGSGRVKTQYFGPGTRLLVL.

This rearrangement joins TRBV19 to TRBJ2-7, with 7 positions matching TRBD1. Trimming at V came to 1 base and at J to 5 bases, leaving 14 bases not matched to a gene. Looked up from germline, CDR1 is LNHDA and CDR2 is SQIVND (reference sequence). CDR3 length: 17 residues. The CDR3 here is CASSIAGSSTGFNEQYF. CDR3 nucleotides: TGTGCCAGTAGTATAGCGGGCTCCTCGACAGGGTTCAACGAGCAGTACTTC.

V gene TRBV30 combines with J gene TRBJ2-1, with a tentative D call TRBD2 (5 bases). Germline V gene sequence: CDR1 GTSNPN, CDR2 SVGIG (reference sequence). Between the trimmed V and J ends, which lost 0 bases and 3 bases, there was a span of 9 bases. CDR3 length equals 14 residues. The CDR3 loop is CAWSVAADYNEQFF. For the CDR3, the DNA is TGTGCCTGGAGTGTCGCAGCGGACTACAATGAGCAGTTCTTC.

The J gene is TRBJ2-5, the V gene TRBV11-2, with D uncertain. The V gene's germline CDR1 is SGHAT and CDR2 FQNNGV. V was pared by 2 bases and J by 5 bases, with 12 bases between. The CDR3 is 14 residues long. CDR3 loop: CASSLSGMWETQYF. The CDR3 region has the DNA TGTGCCAGCAGCTTATCTGGGATGTGGGAGACCCAGTACTTC.

The gene calls are TRBV7-8 and TRBJ2-7; perhaps TRBD1 as D (5 bases). V was cut by 6 bases and J by 1 base, with 10 bases left in between. Germline V gene sequence: CDR1 SGHVS, CDR2 FQNEAQ. This CDR3 comprises 13 residues. Written as DNA, the CDR3 is TGTGCCAGCAGAAATACAGGTTCCTACGAGCAGTACTTC. As protein: CASRNTGSYEQYF.

The chain links TRBV21-1 to TRBJ1-1; the table names TRBD1, a call not compared with the DNA. TRBV21-1 is assigned pseudogene status. This CDR3 contains 12 residues. Written as DNA, the CDR3 is TGTGCCAGCAGGGACAGGTCCACTGAAGCTTTCTTT. Its translation is CASRDRSTEAFF.

The chain has TRBV4-3 and TRBJ1-4, with D hard to call. Deletions cut 0 bases from V and 0 bases from J, with 8 bases between. There are 16 residues in the CDR3. From germline, CDR1 is LGHNA and CDR2 YSLEER. Here the CDR3 DNA reads TGCGCCAGCAGCCAAGATCTGCTAGCAACTAATGAAAAACTGTTTTTT. Residues: CASSQDLLATNEKLFF.

The gene calls are TRBV28 and TRBJ1-5; perhaps TRBD1 as D (5 bases). CDR1 is MDHEN and CDR2 is SYDVKM in the germline V gene. CDR3 length equals 16 residues. V lost 6 bases and J 0 bases, leaving 15 bases between the germline ends. DNA of the CDR3: TGTGCCAGCAGCCCTAGACAGACCTATAGCAATCAGCCCCAGCATTTT. Translating gives CASSPRQTYSNQPQHF. The full variable domain, rest sourced from reference TRBV28 and TRBJ1-5, is DVKVTQSSRYLVKRTGEKVFLECVQDMDHENMFWYRQDPGLGLRLIYFSYDVKMKEKGDIPEGYSVSREKKERFSLILESASTNQTSMYLCASSPRQTYSNQPQHFGDGTRLSIL.

The chain uses TRBV18 and TRBJ1-3; tentatively, D is TRBD1 (5 bases). The CDR3 is made up of 16 amino acids. The germline gives CDR1 KGHSH, CDR2 LQKENI. V was pared by 3 bases and J by 4 bases, with 16 bases between. The CDR3 loop reads CASSPYQGSEGNTIYF. The CDR3, as DNA: TGTGCCAGCTCACCGTATCAGGGTTCGGAAGGAAACACCATATATTTT.

The chain carries TRBV18 and TRBJ2-3, with D maybe TRBD2 (5 bases). This CDR3 contains 16 residues. Looked up from germline, CDR1 is KGHSH and CDR2 is LQKENI. Trimming took off 3 bases at V and 2 bases at J, with 15 bases between the two ends. The CDR3 is CASSPLGLDYTDTQYF. The CDR3 coding sequence is TGTGCCAGCTCACCCCTCGGACTGGATTACACAGATACGCAGTATTTT.

This clone was picked up one time. V usage is TRBV6-5 and J usage is TRBJ2-3; D call uncertain. Germline CDR1 and CDR2: MNHEY and SVGAGI. This CDR3 comprises 13 residues. V was clipped by 0 bases and J by 6 bases, with 7 bases between them. The CDR3, as DNA: TGTGCCAGCAGTTACTCCCCAACGGATACGCAGTATTTT. Its protein product is CASSYSPTDTQYF.

The chain employs TRBV5-1 and TRBJ2-2; 8 bases match TRBD2. CDR3 length equals 16 residues. V shed 6 bases, J shed 1 base, and the junction held 8 bases outside the gene matches. Germline CDR1 reads SGHRS; CDR2 reads YFSETQ. CDR3 residues: CASIPRGGRNTGELFF. The DNA of the CDR3 is TGCGCCAGCATCCCCCGGGGGGGACGGAACACCGGGGAGCTGTTTTTT.

The chain is built from TRBV10-3 and TRBJ2-7; no definite D call. CDR1 is ENHRY, CDR2 SYGVKD, per germline. V was pared by 0 bases and J by 3 bases, with 3 bases between. This CDR3 comprises 12 residues. CDR3 in DNA: TGTGCCATCAGTGAGTCTTACTACGAGCAGTACTTC. The encoded protein is CAISESYYEQYF.

The rearrangement joins TRBV6-6 to TRBJ2-7; TRBD2 matches 8 bases. With V trimmed by 7 bases and J by 5 bases, 10 bases remained unmatched. The germline V gene encodes CDR1 MNHNY and CDR2 SVGAGI (reference sequence). The CDR3 covers 14 residues. The CDR3 is CASNREGRGNEQYF. The CDR3 region has the DNA TGTGCCAGCAACCGGGAGGGCCGGGGGAACGAGCAGTACTTC.

V is TRBV4-1 and J is TRBJ2-3; the match to TRBD2 covers 12 bases. This CDR3 spans 16 amino acids. The germline V gene has CDR1 MGHRA and CDR2 YSYEKL. The J segment lost 2 bases and the V segment lost 1 base, leaving 1 base of the junction unmatched. Here the CDR3 DNA reads TGCGCCAGCAGCCAAGGACTAGCGGGGGACACAGATACGCAGTATTTT. Translated: CASSQGLAGDTDTQYF.

The rearrangement links TRBV6-4 to TRBJ2-1; weak D call: TRBD1 (5 bases). This CDR3 has 16 amino acids. Germline V lookup: CDR1 MRHNA, CDR2 SNTAGT. V lost 0 bases, J lost 7 bases, and 16 bases lay in between. The DNA for the CDR3 is TGTGCCAGCAGTGACTCGCACTCTGGGGCAAGGAATGAGCAGTTCTTC. It translates to CASSDSHSGARNEQFF.

The genes are TRBV11-3 and TRBJ1-4; D call uncertain. V shed 2 bases and J shed 3 bases, with 10 bases lying between them. CDR3 length equals 15 residues. Germline-derived CDR1 and CDR2 are SGHNT and YENEEA. CDR3 protein: CASSLLRVSNEKLFF. The CDR3 DNA follows: TGTGCCAGCAGCTTATTGCGGGTATCTAATGAAAAACTGTTTTTT.

This chain uses TRBV6-1 with TRBJ2-7; the D gene is possibly TRBD2 (5 bases). In germline, CDR1 is MNHNS, CDR2 SASEGT. The V gene lost 6 bases and the J gene lost 3 bases, with 12 bases spanning the gap. The CDR3 extends over 13 amino acids. CDR3 DNA sequence: TGTGCCAGCAGCCGGACTTCTAGCTACGAGCAGTACTTC. Protein sequence: CASSRTSSYEQYF.

Here the CDR3 reads CASSPGQGVSSNQPQHF. DNA of the CDR3: TGTGCCAGCAGCCCGGGACAGGGAGTTTCTAGCAATCAGCCCCAGCATTTT. The chain joins TRBV7-9 to TRBJ1-5; TRBD1 matches at 9 bases. V was pared by 5 bases and J by 0 bases, with 8 bases of the junction left unmatched. Germline values: CDR1 SEHNR, CDR2 FQNEAQ (reference sequence). This CDR3 has 17 amino acids.

This clone was seen a single time. The chain couples TRBV5-1 to TRBJ1-1, with D maybe TRBD1 (5 bases). Germline V gene data show CDR1 as SGHRS and CDR2 as YFSETQ. V shed 2 bases and J shed 1 base, with 6 bases lying between them. This CDR3 comprises 13 residues. The CDR3 sequence is CASSFTGNTEAFF. CDR3 coding DNA: TGCGCCAGCAGCTTCACAGGGAACACTGAAGCTTTCTTT.

This clone was observed a single time. This chain uses TRBV27 with TRBJ2-5; D perhaps matches TRBD1 (5 bases). Trimming removed 6 bases at V and 2 bases at J, with 13 bases between. Germline CDR1 is MNHEY and CDR2 is SMNVEV (reference sequence). This CDR3 spans 14 amino acids. The CDR3: CASSQRQRQETQYF. DNA for the CDR3: TGTGCCAGCAGCCAGCGACAGAGGCAAGAGACCCAGTACTTC.

The chain combines TRBV7-9 with TRBJ2-3; the D is unclear. V lost 3 bases and J lost 10, with 11 bases in between. The germline gives CDR1 SEHNR, CDR2 FQNEAQ (reference sequence). This CDR3 has 12 residues. CDR3 bases: TGTGCCAGCAGCTTCCCCCGGCCCCCGCAGTATTTT. Protein product: CASSFPRPPQYF.

V gene TRBV7-3 combines with J gene TRBJ2-1; the match to TRBD1 covers 8 bases. The ends lost 0 bases at V and 5 bases at J; junction bases unmatched: 9. The CDR3 extends over 17 amino acids. CDR1 is SGHTA and CDR2 is FQGTGA in the germline V gene. The CDR3 nucleotides read TGTGCCAGCAGCTTAACATGGCCCGGACAGGGCAACAATGAGCAGTTCTTC. Translation gives CASSLTWPGQGNNEQFF.

This clone appeared a few times. Other DNA variants within this sample encode the same CDR3. The chain is built from TRBV18 and TRBJ1-5, with unresolved D. In germline, CDR1 is KGHSH, CDR2 LQKENI. The CDR3 length is 14 residues. V dropped 2 bases and J dropped 0 bases, with 5 bases sitting between them. The CDR3 bases are TGTGCCAGCTCACCAGGGAATAGCAATCAGCCCCAGCATTTT. This codes for CASSPGNSNQPQHF.

This clone is a singleton in its sample. The gene calls are TRBV5-1 and TRBJ1-1; the D is unclear. With 5 bases removed from V and 0 bases from J, the gap between germline ends came to 11 bases. Germline values: CDR1 SGHRS, CDR2 YFSETQ. This CDR3 has 14 residues. The DNA of the CDR3 is TGCGCCAGCAGGAGTCGACAATTGAACACTGAAGCTTTCTTT. The encoded protein is CASRSRQLNTEAFF.